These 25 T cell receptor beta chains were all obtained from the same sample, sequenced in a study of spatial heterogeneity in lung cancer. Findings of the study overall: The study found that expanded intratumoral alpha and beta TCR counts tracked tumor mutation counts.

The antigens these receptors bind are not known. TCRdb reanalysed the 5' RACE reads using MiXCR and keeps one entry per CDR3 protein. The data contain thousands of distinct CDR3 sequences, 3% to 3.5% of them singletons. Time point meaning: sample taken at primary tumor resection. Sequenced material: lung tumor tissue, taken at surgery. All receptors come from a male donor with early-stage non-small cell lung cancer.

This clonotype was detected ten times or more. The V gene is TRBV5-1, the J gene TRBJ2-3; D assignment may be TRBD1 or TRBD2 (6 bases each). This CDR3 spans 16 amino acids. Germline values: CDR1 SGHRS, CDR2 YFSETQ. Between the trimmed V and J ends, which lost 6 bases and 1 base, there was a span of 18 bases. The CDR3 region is CASTPGGGEGTDTQYF. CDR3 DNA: TGCGCCAGCACCCCTGGAGGGGGAGAGGGCACAGATACGCAGTATTTT.

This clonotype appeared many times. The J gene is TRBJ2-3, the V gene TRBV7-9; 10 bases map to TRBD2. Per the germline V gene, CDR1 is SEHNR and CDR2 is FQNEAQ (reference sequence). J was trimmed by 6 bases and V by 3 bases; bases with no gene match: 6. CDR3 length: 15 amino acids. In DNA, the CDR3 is TGTGCCAGCAGCTTTCTAGCGGGGGTTTTTGATACGCAGTATTTT. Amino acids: CASSFLAGVFDTQYF.

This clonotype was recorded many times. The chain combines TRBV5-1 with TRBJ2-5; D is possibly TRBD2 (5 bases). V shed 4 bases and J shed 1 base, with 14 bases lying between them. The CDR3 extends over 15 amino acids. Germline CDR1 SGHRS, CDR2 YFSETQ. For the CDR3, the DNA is TGCGCCAGCAGCCCCTCCGGGGATAGCCAAGAGACCCAGTACTTC. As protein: CASSPSGDSQETQYF.

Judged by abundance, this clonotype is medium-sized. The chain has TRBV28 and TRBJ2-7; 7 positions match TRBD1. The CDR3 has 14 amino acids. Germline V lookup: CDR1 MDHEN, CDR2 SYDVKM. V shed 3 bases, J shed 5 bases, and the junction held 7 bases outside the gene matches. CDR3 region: CASSFLSGTDEQYF. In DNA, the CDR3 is TGTGCCAGCAGTTTTCTGTCCGGGACAGACGAGCAGTACTTC.

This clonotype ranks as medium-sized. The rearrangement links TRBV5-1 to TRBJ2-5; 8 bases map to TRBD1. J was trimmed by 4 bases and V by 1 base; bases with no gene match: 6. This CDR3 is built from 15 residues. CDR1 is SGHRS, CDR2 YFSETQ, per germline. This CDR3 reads CASSLNGQGGETQYF. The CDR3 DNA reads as TGCGCCAGCAGCTTGAACGGACAGGGCGGAGAGACCCAGTACTTC.

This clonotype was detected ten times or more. CDR3 nucleotide sequence: TGTGCCAGCAGCTTGGCCACAGGGGGTCCAACAGATACGCAGTATTTT. Translation gives CASSLATGGPTDTQYF. J is TRBJ2-3 and V is TRBV5-4; 8 bases map to TRBD1. CDR1 is SGHNT and CDR2 is YYREEE in the germline V gene (reference sequence). V lost 0 bases and J lost 3; bases outside the gene matches: 6. The CDR3 has 16 amino acids.

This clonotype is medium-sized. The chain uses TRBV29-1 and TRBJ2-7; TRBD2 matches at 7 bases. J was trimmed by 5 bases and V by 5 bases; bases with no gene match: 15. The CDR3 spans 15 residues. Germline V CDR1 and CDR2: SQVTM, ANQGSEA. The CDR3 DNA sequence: TGCAGCGTTACCCTCCCGCCGTCTGGGAGGGACGAGCAGTACTTC. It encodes CSVTLPPSGRDEQYF.

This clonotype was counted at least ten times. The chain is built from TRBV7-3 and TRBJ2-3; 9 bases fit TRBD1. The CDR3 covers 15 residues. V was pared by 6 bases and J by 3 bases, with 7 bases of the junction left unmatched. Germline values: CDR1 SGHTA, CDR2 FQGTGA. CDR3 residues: CASSLMGQGTDTQYF. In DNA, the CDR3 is TGTGCCAGCAGTCTTATGGGACAGGGAACAGATACGCAGTATTTT.

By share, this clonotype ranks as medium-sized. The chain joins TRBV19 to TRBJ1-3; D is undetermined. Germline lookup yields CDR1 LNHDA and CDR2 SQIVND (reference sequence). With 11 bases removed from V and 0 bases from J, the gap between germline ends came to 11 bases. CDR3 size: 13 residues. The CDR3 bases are TGTGCCGGCCGGTACAGCTCTGGAAACACCATATATTTT. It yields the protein CAGRYSSGNTIYF.

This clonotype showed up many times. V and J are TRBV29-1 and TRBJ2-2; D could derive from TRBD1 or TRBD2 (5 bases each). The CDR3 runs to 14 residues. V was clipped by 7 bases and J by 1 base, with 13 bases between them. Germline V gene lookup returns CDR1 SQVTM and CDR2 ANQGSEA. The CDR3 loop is CSARDGWNTGELFF. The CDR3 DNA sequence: TGCAGCGCTCGGGACGGTTGGAACACCGGGGAGCTGTTTTTT.

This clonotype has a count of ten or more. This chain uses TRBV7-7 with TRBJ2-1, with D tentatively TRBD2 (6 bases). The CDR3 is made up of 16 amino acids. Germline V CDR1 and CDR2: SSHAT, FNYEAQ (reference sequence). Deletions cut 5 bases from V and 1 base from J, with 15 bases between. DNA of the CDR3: TGTGCCAGCAGCCGCGGGACTCCTAGTTCCTACAATGAGCAGTTCTTC. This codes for CASSRGTPSSYNEQFF.

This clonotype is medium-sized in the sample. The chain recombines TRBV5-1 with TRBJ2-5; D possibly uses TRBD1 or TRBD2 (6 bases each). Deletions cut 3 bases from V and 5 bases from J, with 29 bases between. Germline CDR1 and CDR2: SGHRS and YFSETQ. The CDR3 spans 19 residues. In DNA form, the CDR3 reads TGCGCCAGCAGCTCCGGGGGTCGGGGGCTGAGGGTTATGGAGGAGACCCAGTACTTC. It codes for CASSSGGRGLRVMEETQYF.

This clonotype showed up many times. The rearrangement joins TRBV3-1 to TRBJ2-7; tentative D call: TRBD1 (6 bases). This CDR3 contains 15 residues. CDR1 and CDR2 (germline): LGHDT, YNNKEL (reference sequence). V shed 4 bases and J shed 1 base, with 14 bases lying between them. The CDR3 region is CASSLLTGPSYEQYF. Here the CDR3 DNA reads TGTGCCAGCAGCCTCTTGACAGGCCCGTCCTACGAGCAGTACTTC.

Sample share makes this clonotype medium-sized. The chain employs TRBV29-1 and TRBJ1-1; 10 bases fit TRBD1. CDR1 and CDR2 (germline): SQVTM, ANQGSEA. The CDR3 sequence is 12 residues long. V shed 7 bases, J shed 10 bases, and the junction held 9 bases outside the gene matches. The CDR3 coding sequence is TGCAGCGGAGGACAGGGGGAGAGGGTAGCTTTCTTT. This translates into CSGGQGERVAFF.

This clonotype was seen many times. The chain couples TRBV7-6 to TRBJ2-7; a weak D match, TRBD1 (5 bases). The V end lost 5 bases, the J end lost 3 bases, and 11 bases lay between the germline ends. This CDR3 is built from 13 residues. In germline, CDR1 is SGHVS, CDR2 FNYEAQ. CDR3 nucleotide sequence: TGTGCCAGCAGCCCGACAGTATTCTACGAGCAGTACTTC. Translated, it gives CASSPTVFYEQYF.

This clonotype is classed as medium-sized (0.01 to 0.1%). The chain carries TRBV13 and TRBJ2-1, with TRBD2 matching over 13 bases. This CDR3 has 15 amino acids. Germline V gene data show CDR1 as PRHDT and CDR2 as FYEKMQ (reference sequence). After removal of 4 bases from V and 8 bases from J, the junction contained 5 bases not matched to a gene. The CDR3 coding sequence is TGTGCCAGCAGCTCCGGACTAGCGGGAGTGGATGAGCAGTTCTTC. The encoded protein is CASSSGLAGVDEQFF.

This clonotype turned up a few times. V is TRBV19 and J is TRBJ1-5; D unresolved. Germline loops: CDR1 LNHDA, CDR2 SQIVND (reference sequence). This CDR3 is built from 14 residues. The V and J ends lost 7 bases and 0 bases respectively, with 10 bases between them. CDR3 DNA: TGTGCCAGTACTAACTACTATAGCAATCAGCCCCAGCATTTT. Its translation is CASTNYYSNQPQHF.

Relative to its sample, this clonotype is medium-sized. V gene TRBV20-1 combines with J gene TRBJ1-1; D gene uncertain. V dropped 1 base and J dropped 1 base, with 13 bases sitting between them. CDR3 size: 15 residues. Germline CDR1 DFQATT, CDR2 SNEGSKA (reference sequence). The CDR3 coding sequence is TGCAGTGCTAGAGTTAACCGGGCTCCGAACACTGAAGCTTTCTTT. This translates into CSARVNRAPNTEAFF.

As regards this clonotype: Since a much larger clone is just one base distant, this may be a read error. DNA of the CDR3: TGCGCCAGCAGCCAAGGGACAGGGGAGTGCTATGGCTACACCTTC. Protein: CASSQGTGECYGYTF. V usage is TRBV4-1 and J usage is TRBJ1-2; 9 positions agree with TRBD1. V trimming: 1 base; J trimming: 4 bases; junction bases outside the gene matches: 4. CDR1 and CDR2 (germline): MGHRA, YSYEKL. This CDR3 has 15 amino acids.

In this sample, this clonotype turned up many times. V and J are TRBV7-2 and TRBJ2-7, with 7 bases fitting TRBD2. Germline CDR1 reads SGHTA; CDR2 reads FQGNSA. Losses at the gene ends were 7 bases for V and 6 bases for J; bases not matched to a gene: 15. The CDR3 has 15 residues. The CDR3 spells CASNPSAAGESEQYF. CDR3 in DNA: TGTGCCAGCAACCCCTCCGCTGCGGGAGAAAGCGAGCAGTACTTC.

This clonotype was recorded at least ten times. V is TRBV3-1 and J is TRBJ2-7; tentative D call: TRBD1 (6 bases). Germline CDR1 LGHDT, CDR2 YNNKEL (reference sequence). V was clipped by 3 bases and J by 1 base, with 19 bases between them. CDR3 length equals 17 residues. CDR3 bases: TGTGCCAGCAGCCATTGGGCCGGGACACAACTTTCCTACGAGCAGTACTTC. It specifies CASSHWAGTQLSYEQYF.

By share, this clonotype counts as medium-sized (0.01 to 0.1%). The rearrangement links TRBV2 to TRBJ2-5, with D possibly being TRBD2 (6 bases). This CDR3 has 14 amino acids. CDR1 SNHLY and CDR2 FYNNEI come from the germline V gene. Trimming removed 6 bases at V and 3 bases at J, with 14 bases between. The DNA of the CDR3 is TGTGCCAGCAGGCCCCGGCGGGACGAAGAGACCCAGTACTTC. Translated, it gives CASRPRRDEETQYF.

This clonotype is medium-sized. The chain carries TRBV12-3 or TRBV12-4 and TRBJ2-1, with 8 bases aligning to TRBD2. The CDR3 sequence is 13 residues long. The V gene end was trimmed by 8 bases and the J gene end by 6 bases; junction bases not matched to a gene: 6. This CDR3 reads CASSFSGINEQFF. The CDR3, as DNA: TGTGCCAGCTCCTTTAGCGGGATCAATGAGCAGTTCTTC.

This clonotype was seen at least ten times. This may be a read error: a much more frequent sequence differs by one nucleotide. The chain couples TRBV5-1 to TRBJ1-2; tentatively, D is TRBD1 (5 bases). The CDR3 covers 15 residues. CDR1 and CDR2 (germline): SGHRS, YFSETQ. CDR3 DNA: TGCGCCAGCAGCCTCCGGGGCTCCATAGGAGATGGCTACAACTTC. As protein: CASSLRGSIGDGYNF.

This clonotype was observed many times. Written as DNA, the CDR3 is TGCGCCAGCAGCTTGGCCAGGGGATTAAATGAGCAGTTCTTC. This sequence encodes CASSLARGLNEQFF. V is TRBV5-1 and J is TRBJ2-1; D is perhaps TRBD1 (6 bases). Per the germline V gene, CDR1 is SGHRS and CDR2 is YFSETQ. This CDR3 has 14 residues. Deletions cut 0 bases from V and 7 bases from J, with 11 bases between.